The 3 T cell receptor beta chains in this list originate from one sample, sequenced in a study of blood T cell repertoires in COVID-19. Some clones are missing from TCRdb's copy, which holds only in-frame ones; the method was immunoSEQ multiplex PCR. The sample includes 65,000 or so clones, about nine tenths seen only once; the top ten take about 1.3%. Sample: peripheral blood. These receptors were obtained from a man in his 60s with acute or convalescent COVID-19.

The chain couples TRBV21-1 to TRBJ1-1; TRBD1, as called in the table, went unchecked against the DNA. TRBV21-1 has pseudogene status. The CDR3 consists of 12 residues. The CDR3 loop reads CARRHTGTEAFF. The CDR3 DNA follows: TGTGCCAGGCGCCATACAGGGACTGAAGCTTTCTTT.

The gene calls are TRBV4-1 and TRBJ2-7, with 10 bases matching TRBD1. The ends lost 0 bases at V and 4 bases at J; junction bases unmatched: 3. Germline CDR1 and CDR2: MGHRA and YSYEKL. The CDR3 spans 15 residues. CDR3 amino acids: CASSQETGGFYEQYF. The CDR3 DNA follows: TGCGCCAGCAGCCAAGAGACAGGGGGCTTTTACGAGCAGTACTTC.

The CDR3 is CASSALAGGHSRDTQYF. The CDR3 DNA reads TGTGCCAGCAGCGCTTTAGCGGGGGGGCATTCGAGAGATACGCAGTATTTT. The chain carries TRBV9 and TRBJ2-3; 11 positions match TRBD2. The CDR3 totals 17 residues. Germline CDR1 is SGDLS and CDR2 is YYNGEE. Unmatched junction bases numbered 11, after V lost 3 bases and J lost 5 bases.